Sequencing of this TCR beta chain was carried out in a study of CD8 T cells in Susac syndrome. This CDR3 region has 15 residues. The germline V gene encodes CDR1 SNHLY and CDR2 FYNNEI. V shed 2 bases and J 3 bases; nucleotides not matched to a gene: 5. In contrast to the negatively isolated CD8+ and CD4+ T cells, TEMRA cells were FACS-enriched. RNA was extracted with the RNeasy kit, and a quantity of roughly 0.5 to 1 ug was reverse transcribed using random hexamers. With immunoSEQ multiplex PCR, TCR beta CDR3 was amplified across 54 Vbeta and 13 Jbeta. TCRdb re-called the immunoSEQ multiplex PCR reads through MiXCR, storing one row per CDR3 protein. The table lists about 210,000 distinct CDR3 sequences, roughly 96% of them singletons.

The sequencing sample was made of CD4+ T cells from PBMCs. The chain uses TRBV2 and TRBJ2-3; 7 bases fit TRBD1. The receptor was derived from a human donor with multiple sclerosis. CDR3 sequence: CASSELVRGTDTQYF. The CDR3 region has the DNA TGTGCCAGCAGTGAACTGGTCAGGGGGACAGATACGCAGTATTTT.